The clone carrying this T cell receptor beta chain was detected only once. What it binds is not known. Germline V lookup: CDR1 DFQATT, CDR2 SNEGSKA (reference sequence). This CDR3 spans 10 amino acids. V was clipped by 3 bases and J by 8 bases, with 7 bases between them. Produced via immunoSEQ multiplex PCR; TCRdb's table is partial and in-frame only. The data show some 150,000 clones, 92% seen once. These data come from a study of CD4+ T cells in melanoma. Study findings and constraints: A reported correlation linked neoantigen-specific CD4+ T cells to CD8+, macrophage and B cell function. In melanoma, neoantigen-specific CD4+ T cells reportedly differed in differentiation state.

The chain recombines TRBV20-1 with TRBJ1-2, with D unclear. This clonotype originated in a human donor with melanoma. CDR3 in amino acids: CSASDGGYTF. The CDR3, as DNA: TGCAGTGCTAGTGACGGGGGCTACACCTTC.